The 22 T cell receptor beta chains in this list originate from one sample, sequenced in a study of blood T cell repertoires in COVID-19. Only in-frame clones appear in the TCRdb table, and some are missing; sequencing was by immunoSEQ multiplex PCR. The repertoire holds about 140,000 clones, with 84% as singletons. The sequencing sample was made of peripheral blood. All receptors derive from a human donor in a cohort sampled during active COVID-19.

The chain combines TRBV28 with TRBJ2-1, with 10 bases identical to TRBD1. CDR1 and CDR2 (germline): MDHEN, SYDVKM. V was pared by 6 bases and J by 8 bases, with 4 bases of the junction left unmatched. The CDR3 contains 13 residues. CDR3 sequence: CASRGQGFHEQFF. CDR3 DNA sequence: TGTGCCAGCAGGGGACAGGGGTTCCATGAGCAGTTCTTC. Variable domain in full (rest from reference TRBV28 and TRBJ2-1): DVKVTQSSRYLVKRTGEKVFLECVQDMDHENMFWYRQDPGLGLRLIYFSYDVKMKEKGDIPEGYSVSREKKERFSLILESASTNQTSMYLCASRGQGFHEQFFGPGTRLTVL.

The J gene is TRBJ1-2, the V gene TRBV4-2; weak D call: TRBD1 (6 bases). The CDR3 is made up of 14 amino acids. The V end lost 1 base, the J end lost 7 bases, and 13 bases lay between the germline ends. From germline, CDR1 is LGHNA and CDR2 YNFKEQ. DNA for the CDR3: TGTGCCAGCAGCCAAGTGGCACAGGGCGTTGGCTACACCTTC. Residues: CASSQVAQGVGYTF.

J is TRBJ1-5 and V is TRBV9; 7 positions match TRBD1. Germline V lookup: CDR1 SGDLS, CDR2 YYNGEE. The CDR3 covers 14 residues. The ends lost 6 bases at V and 4 bases at J; junction bases unmatched: 7. The CDR3 DNA sequence: TGTGCCAGCAACCGCCAGGGGGATAATCAGCCCCAGCATTTT. Its translation: CASNRQGDNQPQHF.

The rearrangement joins TRBV27 to TRBJ1-2, with D unclear. V lost 3 bases to trimming and J lost 4 bases, with 9 bases between them. This CDR3 spans 13 amino acids. Germline loops: CDR1 MNHEY, CDR2 SMNVEV (reference sequence). In nucleotides, the CDR3 is TGTGCCAGCAGTTTCTCAGCAGGCTATGGCTACACCTTC. This codes for CASSFSAGYGYTF.

The rearrangement links TRBV6-5 to TRBJ1-5, with TRBD1 matching 8 bases. Germline values: CDR1 MNHEY, CDR2 SVGAGI. The trim removed 6 bases at V and 1 base at J, leaving 5 bases unmatched. This CDR3 has 15 residues. The CDR3 spells CASSRGQGSNQPQHF. The CDR3 DNA reads TGTGCCAGCAGCAGAGGACAGGGAAGCAATCAGCCCCAGCATTTT.

The chain combines TRBV5-1 with TRBJ2-6, with 9 bases identical to TRBD2. The germline gives CDR1 SGHRS, CDR2 YFSETQ. Losses at the gene ends were 4 bases for V and 0 bases for J; bases not matched to a gene: 8. This CDR3 is 18 amino acids long. CDR3 sequence (DNA): TGCGCCAGCAGCGTAAGCGGGGGGTCCACCTCTGGGGCCAACGTCCTGACTTTC. Translating it yields CASSVSGGSTSGANVLTF. Combining the CDR3 with reference TRBV5-1 and TRBJ2-6 gives the whole variable domain KAGVTQTPRYLIKTRGQQVTLSCSPISGHRSVSWYQQTPGQGLQFLFEYFSETQRNKGNFPGRFSGRQFSNSRSEMNVSTLELGDSALYLCASSVSGGSTSGANVLTFGAGSRLTVL.

The V and J genes are TRBV4-1 and TRBJ2-7; D unclear. Germline CDR1 MGHRA, CDR2 YSYEKL. CDR3 length equals 17 residues. V was shortened by 1 base and J by 3 bases, with 19 bases between the two germline ends. CDR3 residues: CASSQATTGGKFYEQYF. In DNA form, the CDR3 reads TGCGCCAGCAGCCAAGCCACAACCGGCGGCAAATTCTACGAGCAGTACTTC.

The chain recombines TRBV7-2 with TRBJ2-7, with 12 bases fitting TRBD2. Germline assignment: CDR1 SGHTA and CDR2 FQGNSA. Losses at the gene ends were 1 base for V and 3 bases for J; bases not matched to a gene: 1. CDR3 length equals 15 residues. The CDR3 here is CASSLELAGGYEQYF. The CDR3 coding sequence is TGTGCCAGCAGCTTAGAACTAGCGGGGGGCTACGAGCAGTACTTC.

The chain combines TRBV19 with TRBJ1-4, with D unclear. CDR1 and CDR2 from the germline V gene are LNHDA and SQIVND (reference sequence). The V gene lost 8 bases and the J gene lost 4 bases, with 14 bases spanning the gap. The CDR3 spans 14 residues. CDR3 DNA: TGTGCCAGTGGTTCGGTGAGCCTTAATGAAAAACTGTTTTTT. This encodes CASGSVSLNEKLFF.

About this clone: Other DNA sequences in this specimen translate into the identical CDR3. This chain connects TRBV24-1 to TRBJ2-7, with 8 bases identical to TRBD1. Looked up from germline, CDR1 is KGHDR and CDR2 is SFDVKD. The length of the CDR3 is 14 residues. V trimming: 6 bases; J trimming: 0 bases; junction bases outside the gene matches: 3. The CDR3 nucleotides read TGTGCCACCAGTCCCGGGACAGGCTCCTACGAGCAGTACTTC. It specifies CATSPGTGSYEQYF.

The chain uses TRBV25-1 and TRBJ2-7, with D tentatively TRBD1 (8 bases). This CDR3 contains 14 residues. Deletions cut 6 bases from V and 2 bases from J, with 14 bases between. CDR1 and CDR2 (germline): MGHDK, SYGVNS. The DNA of the CDR3 is TGTGCCAGCAGCGTACAGGGGGGGACCTACGAGCAGTACTTC. The encoded protein is CASSVQGGTYEQYF.

The chain joins TRBV5-8 to TRBJ1-2; D is unresolved. This CDR3 has 13 amino acids. The V gene's germline CDR1 is SGHTS and CDR2 YDEGEE. V dropped 5 bases and J dropped 8 bases, with 16 bases sitting between them. The CDR3 DNA reads TGTGCCAGCAGTAAGGTCGGGTTTGCGGGCTACACCTTC. Translating gives CASSKVGFAGYTF.

The DNA for the CDR3 is TGTGCCAGCAGCCAAGATTACAGGGGTGCGCATGGCTACACCTTC. Translation gives CASSQDYRGAHGYTF. The V call is TRBV3-1 (or the pseudogene TRBV3-2), the J call TRBJ1-2; TRBD1 agrees at 7 bases. Looked up from germline, CDR1 is LGHDT and CDR2 is YNNKEL (reference sequence). The CDR3 length is 15 residues. V lost 0 bases and J lost 6; bases outside the gene matches: 7.

This clone has only a few counts. The V gene is TRBV7-9, the J gene TRBJ1-5; 8 bases map to TRBD1. Germline V gives CDR1 SEHNR, CDR2 FQNEAQ (reference sequence). There are 16 residues in the CDR3. The V segment lost 8 bases and the J segment 2 bases; nucleotides outside the gene matches: 11. The CDR3 nucleotides are TGTGCCAGCCCCGGGACAGGTGCTATGGGCAATCAGCCCCAGCATTTT. Its translation: CASPGTGAMGNQPQHF.

The chain carries TRBV10-1 and TRBJ1-2, with TRBD1 as a possible D gene (6 bases). V was trimmed by 0 bases and J by 2 bases, leaving 7 bases between them. CDR1 WNHNN and CDR2 SYGVQD come from the germline V gene (reference sequence). This CDR3 comprises 14 residues. CDR3 in DNA: TGCGCCAGCAGTGAGTCTGGACAGAACTATGGCTACACCTTC. It translates to CASSESGQNYGYTF.

The gene calls are TRBV5-6 and TRBJ2-3, with D unresolved. V lost 1 base, J lost 2 bases, and 11 bases lay in between. The germline CDR1 and CDR2 sequences are SGHDT and YYEEEE. This CDR3 contains 15 residues. The CDR3 sequence is CASSLRVSLTDTQYF. CDR3 coding DNA: TGTGCCAGCAGCTTGCGGGTCAGTCTCACAGATACGCAGTATTTT.

The chain employs TRBV18 and TRBJ1-2, with 10 bases identical to TRBD1. Germline lookup yields CDR1 KGHSH and CDR2 LQKENI. This CDR3 is 15 amino acids long. Germline trimming cut 2 bases from V and 6 bases from J; bases unmatched to any gene: 6. CDR3 sequence: CASSPIPGTGDGYTF. CDR3 nucleotides: TGTGCCAGCTCACCAATTCCTGGGACAGGGGATGGCTACACCTTC.

The V call is TRBV29-1, the J call TRBJ2-4, with D perhaps matching TRBD2 (6 bases). The germline gives CDR1 SQVTM, CDR2 ANQGSEA. V lost 1 base and J 4 bases, leaving 8 bases between the germline ends. This CDR3 contains 13 residues. The CDR3, as DNA: TGCAGCGTTGAAGTGGCGGGAAAAAACATTCAGTACTTC. It encodes CSVEVAGKNIQYF.

CDR3 region: CASSLGWGGLTNTEAFF. The CDR3 DNA follows: TGCGCCAGCAGCCTTGGATGGGGGGGCCTGACGAACACTGAAGCTTTCTTT. The chain recombines TRBV5-1 with TRBJ1-1; D is perhaps TRBD1 (6 bases). CDR3 size: 17 residues. Germline CDR1 is SGHRS and CDR2 is YFSETQ. Deletions cut 4 bases from V and 1 base from J, with 20 bases between.

The V gene is TRBV2, the J gene TRBJ2-7; maybe TRBD2 (6 bases). The V and J ends lost 4 bases and 0 bases respectively, with 10 bases between them. Germline-derived CDR1 and CDR2 are SNHLY and FYNNEI. The CDR3 covers 14 residues. The CDR3 protein is CASSVGGSSYEQYF. The CDR3 nucleotides read TGTGCCAGCAGTGTAGGAGGGAGCTCCTACGAGCAGTACTTC.

The genes are TRBV3-1 (or the pseudogene TRBV3-2) and TRBJ2-4; TRBD2 matches 11 bases. V was clipped by 3 bases and J by 8 bases; unmatched bases: 6. Germline lookup yields CDR1 LGHDT and CDR2 YNNKEL (reference sequence). This CDR3 region has 15 residues. CDR3 bases: TGTGCCAGCAGCCAGCGAACTAGCGGGGGCGACATTCAGTACTTC. The encoded protein is CASSQRTSGGDIQYF.

This chain connects TRBV4-1 to TRBJ1-2; possibly TRBD1 for D (6 bases). Germline V lookup: CDR1 MGHRA, CDR2 YSYEKL. Between the trimmed V and J ends, which lost 6 bases and 6 bases, there was a span of 20 bases. This CDR3 is 15 amino acids long. DNA of the CDR3: TGCGCCAGCAGAACCATCGGGGGGCCTCCGAATGGCTACACCTTC. It translates to CASRTIGGPPNGYTF.